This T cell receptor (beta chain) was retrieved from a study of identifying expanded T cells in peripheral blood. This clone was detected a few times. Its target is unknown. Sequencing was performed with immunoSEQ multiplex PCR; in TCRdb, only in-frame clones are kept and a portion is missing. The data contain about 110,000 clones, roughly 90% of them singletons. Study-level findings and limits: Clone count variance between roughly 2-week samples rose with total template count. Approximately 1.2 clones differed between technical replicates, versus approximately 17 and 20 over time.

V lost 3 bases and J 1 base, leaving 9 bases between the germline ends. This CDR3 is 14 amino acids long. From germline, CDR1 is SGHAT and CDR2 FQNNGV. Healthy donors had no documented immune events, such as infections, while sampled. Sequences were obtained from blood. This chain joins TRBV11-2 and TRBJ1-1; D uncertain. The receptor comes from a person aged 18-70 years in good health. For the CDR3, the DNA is TGTGCCAGCAGCTTCATACGGGCGAACACTGAAGCTTTCTTT. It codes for CASSFIRANTEAFF.